Sequencing of this T cell receptor beta chain was carried out in a study of blood T cells in healthy people across ages. Primed by a sample-barcoded 5' primer and a J-beta primer mix, a second PCR proceeded for 7 to 11 cycles. A single record per CDR3 protein comes from TCRdb applying MiXCR to the 5' RACE reads. The table lists 1,800,000 or so distinct CDR3 sequences, roughly two fifths of them singletons. In its sample, this clonotype was seen a few times. The specimen was blood. This clonotype was sampled from a human donor in good health.

The CDR3: CASIGTPLSYGYTF. CDR3 in DNA: TGTGCCAGCATCGGGACACCCTTGAGCTATGGCTACACCTTC. The rearrangement uses TRBV6-5 and TRBJ1-2, with a weak D call TRBD1 (6 bases). The CDR3 spans 14 residues. Per the germline V gene, CDR1 is MNHEY and CDR2 is SVGAGI. The V gene lost 7 bases and the J gene lost 4 bases, with 16 bases spanning the gap.